This T cell receptor (beta chain) stems from a study of T cells in Graves' hyperthyroidism and ophthalmopathy. Overall study findings and caveats: Appearing also in blood were most of the thyroid clonotypes expanded above 0.001.

Trimming stripped 2 bases from V and 5 bases from J, with 9 bases between. Germline V gene data show CDR1 as ENHRY and CDR2 as SYGVKD. CDR3 length: 13 amino acids. For this clonotype: The target antigen is unknown.

RNA transcripts yielded amplified TCR beta CDR3 regions. The HTBI primer set served for first-round RT-PCR of the TCR CDR3. From the multiplex PCR reads, TCRdb called clonotypes with MiXCR, one entry per CDR3 protein. The data show about 840,000 distinct CDR3 sequences, 35% to 45% seen once. The TCR comes from a man between 18 and 29 years old with Graves' hyperthyroidism. The specimen sequenced was blood. The V gene is TRBV10-3, the J gene TRBJ2-5, with a weak D call TRBD1 (5 bases). In DNA form, the CDR3 reads TGTGCCATCAGTGAGGTCTACAGGGAGACCCAGTACTTC. Its translation: CAISEVYRETQYF.